Sequencing of this T cell receptor (beta chain) was carried out in a study of blood T cell repertoires in COVID-19. The overall study: Spain, Italy and the United States supplied samples that represented acute and convalescent COVID-19. Sources were T cells, B-cell-depleted T cells, or PBMCs; the material itself was cDNA or gDNA.

The CDR3 consists of 13 residues. Germline assignment: CDR1 MNHEY and CDR2 SVGAGI. This clone was seen only once. Per the original data handling: Nucleated cell number was recorded as an estimate derived from reference gene primer amplification. Sequencing was performed with immunoSEQ multiplex PCR; in TCRdb, only in-frame clones are kept and a portion is missing. The D gene and trimming were derived from the DNA, and the V and J assignments and clone size from that table. The sample holds 130,000 or so clones, around three quarters seen once. This receptor was obtained from a human donor in a cohort sampled during active COVID-19. The chain links TRBV6-5 to TRBJ2-7; 8 nucleotides agree with TRBD1. The material sequenced was peripheral blood. DNA for the CDR3: TGTGGCTGTGGGGACAGGTCCTTATACGAGCAGTACTTC. Its protein product is CGCGDRSLYEQYF.